This record looks at one T cell receptor beta chain sequence and its context. The clone's antigen remains unknown. No clone much larger than this one lies a single base away; base qualities are absent. The entry originates in a study of radiation and T cells in renal cell carcinoma (dated by TCRdb to the early 2020s). Context from the whole study: In total, 50 to 60 samples underwent TCR beta sequencing: about 26 tumors plus 27 peripheral blood samples. The final blood draw took place at 4 weeks after radiation, the same time as nephrectomy. Across all 50 or so samples, around 4,000,000 unique CDR3 nucleotide sequences encoding some 2.6 million unique CDR3 amino acid sequences were identified. The study at large found these results: Because pretreatment tumor biopsies were not available, the baseline intratumoral presence of clonotypes could not be determined. In blood, the top tumor clonotypes increased between baseline and 2 weeks post-radiation and then shrank by 4 weeks, which suggests that tumor-resident clones expanded only transiently. With a single-armed trial design, the study had no way to address how radiation dose or scheduling affects the TCR repertoire. Tracking of blood repertoire dynamics stopped at approximately four weeks after treatment, with no follow-up past that point.

CDR1 and CDR2 are read off the germline V gene as KGHSH and LQKENI. From its cysteine to its phenylalanine, the CDR3 spans 17 amino acids. The retained sequence is limited to the CDR3, 51 bases, with the frame set at the first base. Trimming takes 2 bases off V and 0 bases off J; junction bases not matched to a gene: 2. What the time point label conveys for this sample: blood 4 weeks post-SBRT, at nephrectomy. The label giving this sample's treatment or condition can be read as: 15 Gy SBRT to primary tumor, nephrectomy 4 weeks later. The samples were drawn from a clinical trial, where primary renal cell carcinomas were treated with 15 Gy of stereotactic body radiation therapy and then removed by nephrectomy 4 weeks afterward. To follow tumor-enriched clonotypes, peripheral blood was collected serially from radiation-treated patients at baseline and again at 2 weeks and 4 weeks after SBRT. Every patient's renal cell carcinoma showed clear cell pathology. Genomic DNA for TCR sequencing was prepared using the QIAamp DNA Blood Mini Kit (Qiagen). Samples were included in the analyses only if all quality control checks were passed.

The immunoSEQ kit was used, according to the manufacturer's recommendations, to generate TCR beta libraries from genomic DNA. For library preparation, a first multiplex PCR was performed with proprietary primers, followed by a second PCR in which unique barcodes were added, and bead cleanups were performed after each round. A kit-provided positive control reaction and a negative control reaction were included in every sample batch. The final libraries were assessed on an Agilent 4200 TapeStation D1000 ScreenTape, pooled by volume, and quantified by qPCR. Sequencing was performed on an Illumina NextSeq500 with a MidOutput 150-cycle cartridge, and 156 Read1 and 15 Index1 cycles were run with kit custom primers. The pooled library was loaded at about 0.96 pM, and roughly 20% PhiX control was spiked in. The original pipeline was this. Vendor-processed data were analyzed in R, with a clonotype defined as all T cells sharing the same CDR3 nucleotide sequence. For clone abundance analyses, frequencies were normalized to the 10,000 most abundant clones per sample. Public T cell clones, averaging fewer than five per sample, were removed before analysis. Tumor-enriched clonotypes and baseline blood-enriched clonotypes were defined as those with an abundance difference of at least 32-fold between compartments. A beta-binomial differential abundance model was used to identify clonotypes that expanded or contracted between blood time points. Similarity between tumor and blood repertoires was quantified using the Baroni-Urbani and Buser coefficient, and groups were compared with two-tailed Wilcoxon tests in R. This is the immuneACCESS table as TCRdb keeps it, with only in-frame sequences that have V and J called. A part of the clones is gone; compared with another copy, unresolved V genes explain less than half, and the rest is unexplained. The DNA was the basis for D and trimming; V, J and clone size are from that table. The sample data list 60,000 to 95,000 clones, and less than 85% of these were observed just once. About 2.5% of the sample comes from the top ten.

The V gene is TRBV18 and the J gene is TRBJ2-6; the junction holds 9 bases that match TRBD1. This receptor was obtained from a woman aged 60 to 75 with renal cell carcinoma. Here the sequenced sample was blood, taken from a patient whose treatment included radiotherapy and nephrectomy. In nucleotides, the sequence is TGTGCCAGCTCACCAACGACAGGGGGCTCTGGGGCCAACGTCCTGACTTTC. The resulting protein is CASSPTTGGSGANVLTF.